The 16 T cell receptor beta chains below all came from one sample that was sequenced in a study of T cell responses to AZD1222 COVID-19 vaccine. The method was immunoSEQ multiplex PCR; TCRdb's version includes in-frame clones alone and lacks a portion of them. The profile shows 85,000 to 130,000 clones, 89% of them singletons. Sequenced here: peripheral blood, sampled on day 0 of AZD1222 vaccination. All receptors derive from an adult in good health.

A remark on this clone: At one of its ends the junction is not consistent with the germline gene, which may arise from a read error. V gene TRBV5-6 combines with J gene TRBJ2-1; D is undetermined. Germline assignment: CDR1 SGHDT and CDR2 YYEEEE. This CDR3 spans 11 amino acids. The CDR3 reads CASSLNVRVVF. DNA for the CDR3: TGTGCCAGCAGCTTGAATGTGAGAGTCGTCTTC.

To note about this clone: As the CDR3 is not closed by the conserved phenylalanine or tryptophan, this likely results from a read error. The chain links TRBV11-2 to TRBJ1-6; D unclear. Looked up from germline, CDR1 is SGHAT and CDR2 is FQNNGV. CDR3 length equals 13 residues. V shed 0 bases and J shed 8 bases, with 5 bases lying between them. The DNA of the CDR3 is TGTGCCAGCAGCTTAGATATGGATTCACCCCTCCACCTT. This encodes CASSLDMDSPLHL.

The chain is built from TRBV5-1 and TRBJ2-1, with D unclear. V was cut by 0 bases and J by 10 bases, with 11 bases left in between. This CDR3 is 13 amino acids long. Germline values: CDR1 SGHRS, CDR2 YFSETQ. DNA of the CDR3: TGCGCCAGCAGCTTGGCCGGACGGCGAGAGCAGTTCTTC. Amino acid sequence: CASSLAGRREQFF.

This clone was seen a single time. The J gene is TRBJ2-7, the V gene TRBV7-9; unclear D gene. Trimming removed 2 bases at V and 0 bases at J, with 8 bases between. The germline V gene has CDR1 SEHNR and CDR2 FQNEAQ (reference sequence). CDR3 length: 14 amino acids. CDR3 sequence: CASSLPVFSYEQYF. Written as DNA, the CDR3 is TGTGCCAGCAGCTTACCTGTATTCTCCTACGAGCAGTACTTC. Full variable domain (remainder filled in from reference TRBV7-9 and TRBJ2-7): DTGVSQNPRHKITKRGQNVTFRCDPISEHNRLYWYRQTLGQGPEFLTYFQNEAQLEKSRLLSDRFSAERPKGSFSTLEIQRTEQGDSAMYLCASSLPVFSYEQYFGPGTRLTVT.

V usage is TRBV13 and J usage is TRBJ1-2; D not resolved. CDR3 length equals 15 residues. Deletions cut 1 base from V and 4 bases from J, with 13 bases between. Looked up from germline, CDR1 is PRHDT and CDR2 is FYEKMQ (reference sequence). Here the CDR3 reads CASSLAPSRSYGYTF. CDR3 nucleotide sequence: TGTGCCAGCAGCTTAGCTCCCTCACGATCCTATGGCTACACCTTC.

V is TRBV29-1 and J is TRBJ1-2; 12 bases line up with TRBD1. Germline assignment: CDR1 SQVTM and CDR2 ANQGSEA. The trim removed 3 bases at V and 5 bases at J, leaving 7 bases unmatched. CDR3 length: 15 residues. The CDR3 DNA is TGCAGCGTTGATTCAGGGACAGGGGGCGATTATGGCTACACCTTC. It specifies CSVDSGTGGDYGYTF.

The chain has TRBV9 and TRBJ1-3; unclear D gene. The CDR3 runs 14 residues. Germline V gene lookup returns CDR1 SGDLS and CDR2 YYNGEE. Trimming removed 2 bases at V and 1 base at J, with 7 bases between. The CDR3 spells CASSVQVSGNTIYF. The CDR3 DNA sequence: TGTGCCAGCAGCGTCCAGGTATCTGGAAACACCATATATTTT.

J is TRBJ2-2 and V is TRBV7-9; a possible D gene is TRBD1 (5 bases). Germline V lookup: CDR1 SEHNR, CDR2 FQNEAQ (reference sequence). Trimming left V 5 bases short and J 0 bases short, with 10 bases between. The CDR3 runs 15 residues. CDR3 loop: CASSTDSTNTGELFF. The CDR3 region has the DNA TGTGCCAGCAGCACCGACAGCACGAACACCGGGGAGCTGTTTTTT.

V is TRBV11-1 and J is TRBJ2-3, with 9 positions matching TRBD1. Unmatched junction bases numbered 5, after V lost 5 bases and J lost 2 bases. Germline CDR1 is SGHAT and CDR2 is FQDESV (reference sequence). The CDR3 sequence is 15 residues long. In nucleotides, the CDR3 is TGTGCCAGCAGCGCCGGGACAGGGCACACAGATACGCAGTATTTT. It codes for CASSAGTGHTDTQYF.

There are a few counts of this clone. The CDR3 sequence is CASSQDRRPGGTNEKLFF. The CDR3 nucleotides are TGCGCCAGCAGCCAAGATCGTCGGCCTGGAGGGACTAATGAAAAACTGTTTTTT. V gene TRBV4-1 combines with J gene TRBJ1-4; D is undetermined. Between the trimmed V and J ends, which lost 0 bases and 2 bases, there was a span of 16 bases. This CDR3 is built from 18 residues. From germline, CDR1 is MGHRA and CDR2 YSYEKL.

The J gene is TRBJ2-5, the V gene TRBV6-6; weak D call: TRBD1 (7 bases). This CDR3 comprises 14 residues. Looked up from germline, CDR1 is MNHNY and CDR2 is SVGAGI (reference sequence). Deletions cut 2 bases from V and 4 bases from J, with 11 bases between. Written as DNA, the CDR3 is TGTGCCAGCAGTTACGCAGGGGGGTCAGAGACCCAGTACTTC. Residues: CASSYAGGSETQYF.

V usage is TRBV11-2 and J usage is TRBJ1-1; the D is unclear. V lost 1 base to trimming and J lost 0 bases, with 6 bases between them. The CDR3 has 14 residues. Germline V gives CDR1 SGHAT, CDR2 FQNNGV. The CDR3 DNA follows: TGTGCCAGCAGCTTAGGGACGGTGAACACTGAAGCTTTCTTT. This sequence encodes CASSLGTVNTEAFF. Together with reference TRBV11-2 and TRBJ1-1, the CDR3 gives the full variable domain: EAGVAQSPRYKIIEKRQSVAFWCNPISGHATLYWYQQILGQGPKLLIQFQNNGVVDDSQLPKDRFSAERLKGVDSTLKIQPAKLEDSAVYLCASSLGTVNTEAFFGQGTRLTVV.

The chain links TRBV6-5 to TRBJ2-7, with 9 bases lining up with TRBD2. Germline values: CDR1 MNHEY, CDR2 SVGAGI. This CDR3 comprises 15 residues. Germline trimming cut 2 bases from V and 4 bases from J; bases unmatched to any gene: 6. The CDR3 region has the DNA TGTGCCAGCAGTTACGGCGGGGGGGCCAGTTACGAGCAGTACTTC. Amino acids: CASSYGGGASYEQYF.

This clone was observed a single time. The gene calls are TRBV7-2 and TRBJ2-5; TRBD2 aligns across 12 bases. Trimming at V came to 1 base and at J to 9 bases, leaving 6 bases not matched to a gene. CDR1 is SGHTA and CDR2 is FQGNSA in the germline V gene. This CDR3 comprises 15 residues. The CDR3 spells CASSLGLAGGPSQYF. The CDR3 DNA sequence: TGTGCCAGCAGCTTAGGGCTAGCGGGGGGGCCGTCCCAGTACTTC. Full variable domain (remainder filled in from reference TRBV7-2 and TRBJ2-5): GAGVSQSPSNKVTEKGKDVELRCDPISGHTALYWYRQSLGQGLEFLIYFQGNSAPDKSGLPSDRFSAERTGGSVSTLTIQRTQQEDSAVYLCASSLGLAGGPSQYFGPGTRLLVL.

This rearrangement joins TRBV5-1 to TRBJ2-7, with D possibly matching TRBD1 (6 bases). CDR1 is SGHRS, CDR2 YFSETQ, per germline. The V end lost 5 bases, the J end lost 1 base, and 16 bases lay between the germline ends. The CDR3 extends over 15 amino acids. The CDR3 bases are TGCGCCAGCAGTCCTACAGGGTTTTCATCCTACGAGCAGTACTTC. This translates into CASSPTGFSSYEQYF.

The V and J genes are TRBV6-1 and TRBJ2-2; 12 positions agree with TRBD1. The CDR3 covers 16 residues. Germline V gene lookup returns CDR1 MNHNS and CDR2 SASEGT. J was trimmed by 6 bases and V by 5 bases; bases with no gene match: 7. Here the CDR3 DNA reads TGTGCCAGCAGTCAAGGGGGACAGGGGGCGGCCGGGGAGCTGTTTTTT. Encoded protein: CASSQGGQGAAGELFF.